This TCR beta chain was obtained from a study of blood T cell repertoires in COVID-19. Study as a whole: Nucleic acid was either cDNA or gDNA, and it came from T cells, B-cell-depleted T cells, or PBMCs.

The CDR3 covers 15 residues. V was trimmed by 1 base and J by 4 bases, leaving 12 bases between them. Germline lookup yields CDR1 MNHEY and CDR2 SMNVEV (reference sequence). TCRdb's table, derived via immunoSEQ multiplex PCR, lists solely in-frame clones and lacks some. Of about 10,000 clones in the sample, just over 85% were seen once. The receptor comes from a human donor in a cohort sampled during active COVID-19. The sample consisted of peripheral blood. The rearrangement links TRBV27 to TRBJ2-3; possibly TRBD1 for D (5 bases). In DNA, the CDR3 is TGTGCCAGCAGTTTATACTCAGGGATCGCAGATACGCAGTATTTT. Protein: CASSLYSGIADTQYF.